Listed below are T cell receptor beta chains from one sample, sequenced in a study of Ad26.COV2.S vaccination and SARS-CoV-2 variants. Libraries were prepared by immunoSEQ multiplex PCR; TCRdb keeps only in-frame clonotypes and omits some of them. The table records about 680,000 clones, around 90% of them present only once. The sequenced sample was peripheral blood, obtained in a trial of Ad26.COV2.S vaccine versus placebo. These receptors came from a person aged 18-65 years who received the Ad26.COV2.S COVID-19 vaccine or a placebo. The CDR3 runs from the conserved cysteine through the conserved F or W. The order of the fields is J gene, clone size, D gene, V gene, CDR3 protein, CDR3 DNA. The D gene is left open where the match is weak. Not every row has a clone size; where given, it reads once, few, many or a size class.

>TRBJ2-1|-|-|TRBV6-6
CASNRIPGLPNEQFF
TGTGCCAGCAACCGAATTCCGGGACTTCCCAATGAGCAGTTCTTC
>TRBJ2-3|once|TRBD2|TRBV6-5
CATQTSGSTDTQYF
TGTGCCACACAGACTAGCGGGAGCACAGATACGCAGTATTTT
>TRBJ2-3|once|TRBD1|TRBV3-1/TRBV3-2
CASSGTGNTDTQYF
TGTGCCAGCAGCGGGACAGGGAACACAGATACGCAGTATTTT
>TRBJ1-5|-|TRBD1|TRBV6-5
CATQDRGLQPQHF
TGTGCCACCCAGGACAGGGGGCTACAGCCCCAGCATTTT
>TRBJ2-1|-|-|TRBV19
CASSIAGRSNEQFF
TGTGCCAGTAGTATAGCGGGCAGATCCAATGAGCAGTTCTTC
>TRBJ1-2|-|TRBD1|TRBV2
CASSQGGDGYTF
TGTGCCAGCAGTCAAGGGGGCGACGGCTACACCTTC
>TRBJ1-1|-|TRBD1|TRBV7-3
CASSSRTGNTEAFF
TGTGCCAGCAGCTCCCGGACAGGAAACACTGAAGCTTTCTTT
>TRBJ1-6|-|-|TRBV30
CAWSVELYNSPLHF
TGTGCCTGGAGTGTAGAGCTATATAATTCACCCCTCCACTTT
>TRBJ1-2|-|-|TRBV5-4
CASRTVYGYTF
TGTGCCAGCAGGACAGTCTATGGCTACACCTTC
>TRBJ1-2|-|TRBD1|TRBV5-5
CASSPGAGGGYGYTF
TGTGCCAGCAGCCCGGGGGCAGGGGGTGGCTATGGCTACACCTTC
>TRBJ2-3|-|-|TRBV7-2
CASSLDEGRVQYF
TGTGCCAGCAGCTTAGATGAGGGCCGCGTGCAGTATTTT
>TRBJ1-1|-|-|TRBV10-3
CAIIAEMNTEAFF
TGTGCCATCATAGCAGAGATGAACACTGAAGCTTTCTTT
>TRBJ2-5|-|TRBD1|TRBV5-1
CASSLGDRDQETQYF
TGCGCCAGCAGCTTGGGGGACAGGGACCAAGAGACCCAGTACTTC
>TRBJ1-5|-|-|TRBV27
CASRRGNQPQHF
TGTGCCAGCAGAAGAGGCAATCAGCCCCAGCATTTT
>TRBJ1-6|-|-|TRBV9
CASSVGGAWGAYSPLHF
TGTGCCAGCAGCGTCGGGGGAGCCTGGGGGGCCTATTCACCCCTCCACTTT
>TRBJ2-1|-|-|TRBV5-1
CASSLPTNEQFF
TGCGCCAGCAGCTTGCCAACCAATGAGCAGTTCTTC